What follows is one T cell receptor (beta chain) and its context. Its target is not known. Time point specified: week 23, last vaccination. Each vaccine dose was 300 ug of mutant IDH1 20-mer peptide, with topical imiquimod. Measured with immunoSEQ multiplex PCR; TCRdb has only the in-frame clones, and not every one. The data show about 53,000 clones, 80% to 90% seen once. Per germline, CDR1 LNHDA and CDR2 SQIVND (reference sequence). The CDR3 has 14 residues. The germline V and J ends were trimmed by 3 bases and 5 bases, with 11 bases remaining between them. This sample is part of a study of a mutant IDH1 vaccine in newly diagnosed glioma. Study overall: Eight vaccinations went to patients in weeks 1, 3, 5, 7, 11, 15, 19, 23. Patients under treatment included approximately 62% males and approximately 38% females and had a mean age of approximately 40 years. Patients got their first vaccination 4-6 weeks after radiotherapy alone, or with temozolomide cycles. Earlier care involved radiotherapy, temozolomide, or both, and the majority received both.

The V and J genes are TRBV19 and TRBJ1-5; D remains unclear. The specimen was PBMCs, collected from a glioma patient whose treatment included an IDH1 peptide vaccine. The sequence came from a woman aged 40 to 55 with glioma. Some clones in this sample may be carry-over from other donors' samples. The CDR3 spells CASSIPSPHQPQHF. The CDR3 nucleotides read TGTGCCAGTAGTATCCCCTCACCCCATCAGCCCCAGCATTTT.